Sequencing of this TCR beta chain was carried out in a study of human T cells and chemical hapten exposure. Germline CDR1 and CDR2: MNHEY and SVGAGI. The ends were cut back, 7 bases at V and 2 bases at J, with 15 bases in the middle. The CDR3 has 15 residues. Via MiXCR, TCRdb re-called the RACE reads, giving one row per CDR3 protein. The sample consists of roughly 84,000 distinct CDR3 sequences, about a tenth of them appearing once. Ten or more counts support this clonotype. The time point was: patch test 3, about 24 weeks after DPC sensitization. This sample's treatment: therapeutic diphenylcyclopropenone sensitization with weekly scalp DPC.

The clonotype was recovered from a woman aged 45-59 years with alopecia areata. Some clones in this sample may be carry-over from other donors' samples. The specimen was whole blood, collected in connection with sensitization to the hapten diphenylcyclopropenone (DPC). The chain joins TRBV6-5 to TRBJ2-1; D gene ambiguous. CDR3 sequence reads: CASNPGSRAYNEQFF. CDR3 nucleotide sequence: TGTGCCAGCAATCCCGGCAGCCGGGCCTACAATGAGCAGTTCTTC.